The clone carrying this T cell receptor (beta chain) has more than one count but fewer than ten. What it binds is not known. The entry originates in a study of cytomegalovirus exposure and HLA in healthy donors. Study results and caveats: Reportedly, a later analysis found an Asian-associated ancestry cluster had fewer N-insertions than the roughly 700-donor mean. Analysis was performed later, and it showed HLA-associated TCR beta chains to be more clonally expanded than equally common others. A prior analysis recorded that most TCR beta V segments were productive about 90% or about 30% of the time.

Nominal health characterized the donors when sampled, though unrecorded immune exposures were likely. PCR primers comprised 60 Vbeta and 13 Jbeta primers. Repertoires were generated with immunoSEQ multiplex PCR, while TCRdb's copy carries only in-frame clones and drops some. The table lists 110,000 to 150,000 clones, 78% of them singletons. Sequenced sample: PBMCs. This TCR was recovered from a female donor in good health and CMV-seronegative.

In DNA, the CDR3 is TGCGCCAGCAGCCAACAGGGGAATCACGGGGAGCTGTTTTTT. Protein: CASSQQGNHGELFF. V gene TRBV4-3 combines with J gene TRBJ2-2, with a tentative D call TRBD1 (6 bases). V was trimmed by 2 bases and J by 7 bases, leaving 11 bases between them. Germline V gene sequence: CDR1 LGHNA, CDR2 YSLEER. CDR3 length equals 14 residues.